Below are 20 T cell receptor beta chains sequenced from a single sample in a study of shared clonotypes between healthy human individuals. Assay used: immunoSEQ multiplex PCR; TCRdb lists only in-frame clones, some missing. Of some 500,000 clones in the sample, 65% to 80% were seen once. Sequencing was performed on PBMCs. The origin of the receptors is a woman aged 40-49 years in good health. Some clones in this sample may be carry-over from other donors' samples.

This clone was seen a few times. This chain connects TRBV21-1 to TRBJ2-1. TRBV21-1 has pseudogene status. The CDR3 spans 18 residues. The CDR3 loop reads CASSKDGGRKRSHNEQFF. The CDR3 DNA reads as TGTGCCAGCAGCAAAGATGGGGGGCGGAAGCGCTCCCACAATGAGCAGTTCTTC.

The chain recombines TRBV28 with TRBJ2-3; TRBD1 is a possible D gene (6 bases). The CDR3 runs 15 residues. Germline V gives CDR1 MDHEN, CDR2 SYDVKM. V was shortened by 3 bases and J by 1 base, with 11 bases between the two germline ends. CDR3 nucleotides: TGTGCCAGCAGTTTTGGGGACACTCGCACAGATACGCAGTATTTT. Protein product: CASSFGDTRTDTQYF.

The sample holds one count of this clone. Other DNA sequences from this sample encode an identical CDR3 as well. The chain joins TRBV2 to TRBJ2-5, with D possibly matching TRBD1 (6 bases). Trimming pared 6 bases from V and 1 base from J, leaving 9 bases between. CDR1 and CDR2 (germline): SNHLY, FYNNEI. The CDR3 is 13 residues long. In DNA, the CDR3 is TGTGCCAGCAGCGGACAGCCCCAAGAGACCCAGTACTTC. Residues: CASSGQPQETQYF.

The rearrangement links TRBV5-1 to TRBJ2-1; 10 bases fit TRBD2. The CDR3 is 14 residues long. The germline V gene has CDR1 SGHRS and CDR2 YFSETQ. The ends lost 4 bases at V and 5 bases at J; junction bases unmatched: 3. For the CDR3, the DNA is TGCGCCAGCAGCCTAGCGGGAGCCCACAATGAGCAGTTCTTC. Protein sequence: CASSLAGAHNEQFF.

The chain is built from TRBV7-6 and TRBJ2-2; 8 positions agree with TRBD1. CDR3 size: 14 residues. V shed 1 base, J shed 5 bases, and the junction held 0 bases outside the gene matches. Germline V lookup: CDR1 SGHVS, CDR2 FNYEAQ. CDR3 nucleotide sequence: TGTGCCAGCAGCTTAGGGACAGGGACCGGGGAGCTGTTTTTT. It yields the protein CASSLGTGTGELFF.

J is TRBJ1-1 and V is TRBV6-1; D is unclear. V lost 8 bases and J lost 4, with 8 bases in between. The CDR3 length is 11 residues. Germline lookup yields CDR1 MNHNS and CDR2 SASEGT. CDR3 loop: CASVQRTEAFF. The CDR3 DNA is TGTGCCAGCGTCCAGCGCACTGAAGCTTTCTTT.

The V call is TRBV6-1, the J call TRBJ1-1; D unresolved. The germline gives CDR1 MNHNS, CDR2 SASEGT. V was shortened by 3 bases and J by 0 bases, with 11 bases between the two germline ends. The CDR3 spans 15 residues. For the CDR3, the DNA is TGTGCCAGCAGTGATCGGGCAGGCATGAACACTGAAGCTTTCTTT. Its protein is CASSDRAGMNTEAFF.

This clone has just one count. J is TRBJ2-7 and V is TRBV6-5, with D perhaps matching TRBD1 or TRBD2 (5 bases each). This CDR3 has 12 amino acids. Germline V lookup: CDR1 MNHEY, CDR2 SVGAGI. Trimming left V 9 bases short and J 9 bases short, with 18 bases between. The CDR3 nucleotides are TGTGCCAGTTCCCCGGGGCTCGGTGCGCAGTACTTC. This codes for CASSPGLGAQYF.

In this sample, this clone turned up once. CDR3 amino acids: CAISAPGEGSEQYF. The CDR3 nucleotides read TGTGCCATCAGTGCACCGGGAGAGGGGTCCGAGCAGTACTTC. The rearrangement uses TRBV10-3 and TRBJ2-7, with a tentative D call TRBD2 (6 bases). CDR1 ENHRY and CDR2 SYGVKD come from the germline V gene. CDR3 length: 14 residues. Trimming took off 4 bases at V and 6 bases at J, with 16 bases between the two ends.

CDR3 DNA: TGTGCCAGCAGTTTATTTTTGGGGACTGAAGCTTTCTTT. This translates into CASSLFLGTEAFF. The chain links TRBV27 to TRBJ1-1; no clear D gene. In germline, CDR1 is MNHEY, CDR2 SMNVEV (reference sequence). CDR3 size: 13 residues. V dropped 1 base and J dropped 5 bases, with 8 bases sitting between them.

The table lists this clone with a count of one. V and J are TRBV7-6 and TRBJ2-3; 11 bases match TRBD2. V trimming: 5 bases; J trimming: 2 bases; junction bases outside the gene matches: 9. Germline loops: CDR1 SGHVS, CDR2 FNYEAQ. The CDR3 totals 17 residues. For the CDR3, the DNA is TGTGCCAGCAGCCGCGCACTTAGCGGGAGGGCCACAGATACGCAGTATTTT. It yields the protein CASSRALSGRATDTQYF.

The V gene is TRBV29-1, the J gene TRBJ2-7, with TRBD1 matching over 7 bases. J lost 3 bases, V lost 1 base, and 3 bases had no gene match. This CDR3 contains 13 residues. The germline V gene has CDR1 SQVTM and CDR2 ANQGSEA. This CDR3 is CSVEGQGNYEQYF. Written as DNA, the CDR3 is TGCAGCGTTGAAGGACAGGGAAACTACGAGCAGTACTTC.

The CDR3 protein is CASSASSGGSGANVLTF. Written as DNA, the CDR3 is TGTGCCAGCAGTGCTTCCTCCGGAGGCTCTGGGGCCAACGTCCTGACTTTC. The chain combines TRBV9 with TRBJ2-6; D perhaps matches TRBD2 (5 bases). V was clipped by 5 bases and J by 0 bases, with 15 bases between them. This CDR3 has 17 residues. Germline V lookup: CDR1 SGDLS, CDR2 YYNGEE.

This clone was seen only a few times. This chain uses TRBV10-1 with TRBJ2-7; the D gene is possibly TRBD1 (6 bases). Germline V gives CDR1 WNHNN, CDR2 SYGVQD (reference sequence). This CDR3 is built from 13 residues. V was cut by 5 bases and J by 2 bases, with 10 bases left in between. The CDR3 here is CASSFTGTYEQYF. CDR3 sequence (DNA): TGCGCCAGCAGTTTTACAGGGACCTACGAGCAGTACTTC.

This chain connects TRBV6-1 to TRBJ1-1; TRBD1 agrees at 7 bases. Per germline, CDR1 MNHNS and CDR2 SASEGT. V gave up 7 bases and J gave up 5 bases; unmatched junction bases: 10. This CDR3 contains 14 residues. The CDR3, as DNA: TGTGCCAGCACTCCGGGGTTCAGGGGGACTGAAGCTTTCTTT. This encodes CASTPGFRGTEAFF.

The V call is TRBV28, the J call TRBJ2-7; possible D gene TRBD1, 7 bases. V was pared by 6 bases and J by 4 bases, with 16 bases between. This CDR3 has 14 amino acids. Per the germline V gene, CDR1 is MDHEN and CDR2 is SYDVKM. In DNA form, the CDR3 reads TGTGCCAGCAGGCGGGACAGCTTCGGATACGAGCAGTACTTC. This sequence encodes CASRRDSFGYEQYF.

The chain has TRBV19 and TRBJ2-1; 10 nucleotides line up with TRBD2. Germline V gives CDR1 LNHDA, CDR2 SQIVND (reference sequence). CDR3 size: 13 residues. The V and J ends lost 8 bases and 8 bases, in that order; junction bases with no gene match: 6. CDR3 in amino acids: CASGLAGVDEQFF. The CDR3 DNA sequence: TGTGCCAGTGGGCTAGCGGGAGTAGATGAGCAGTTCTTC.

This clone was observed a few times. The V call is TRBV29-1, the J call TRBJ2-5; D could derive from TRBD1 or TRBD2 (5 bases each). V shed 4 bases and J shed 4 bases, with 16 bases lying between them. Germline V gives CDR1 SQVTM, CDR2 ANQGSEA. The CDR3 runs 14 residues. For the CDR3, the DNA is TGCAGCGTTGGGGGACGGCTGTCGGGAGAGACCCAGTACTTC. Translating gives CSVGGRLSGETQYF. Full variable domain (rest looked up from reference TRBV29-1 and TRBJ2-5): SAVISQKPSRDICQRGTSLTIQCQVDSQVTMMFWYRQQPGQSLTLIATANQGSEATYESGFVIDKFPISRPNLTFSTLTVSNMSPEDSSIYLCSVGGRLSGETQYFGPGTRLLVL.

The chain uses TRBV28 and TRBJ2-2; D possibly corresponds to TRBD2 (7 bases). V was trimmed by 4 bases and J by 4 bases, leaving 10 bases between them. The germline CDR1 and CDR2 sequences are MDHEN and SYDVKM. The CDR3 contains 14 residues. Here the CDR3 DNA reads TGTGCCAGCAGTTGGGGAGGGGGCACCGGGGAGCTGTTTTTT. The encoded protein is CASSWGGGTGELFF.

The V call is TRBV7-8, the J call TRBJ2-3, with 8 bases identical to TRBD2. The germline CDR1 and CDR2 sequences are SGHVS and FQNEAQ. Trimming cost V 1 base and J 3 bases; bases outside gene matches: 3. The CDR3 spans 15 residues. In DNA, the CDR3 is TGTGCCAGCAGCTTAGACGGGAGGGGTACAGATACGCAGTATTTT. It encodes CASSLDGRGTDTQYF.